Below, 21 T cell receptor beta chains from the same sample are listed, as sequenced in a study of PD-1 blockade in classical Hodgkin lymphoma. Exposure to brentuximab vedotin varied, and each patient had relapsed following autologous stem cell transplantation. Assay: immunoSEQ multiplex PCR; the TCRdb copy retains only in-frame clones and omits some. The sample carries 47,000 or so clones, 73% recorded once. The material sequenced was peripheral blood mononuclear cells (PBMCs), taken at baseline. The receptors shown here come from a human donor with classical Hodgkin lymphoma.

This clone was picked up one time. The rearrangement links TRBV5-1 to TRBJ2-7, with D tentatively TRBD1 (6 bases). Looked up from germline, CDR1 is SGHRS and CDR2 is YFSETQ. The length of the CDR3 is 12 residues. V lost 4 bases to trimming and J lost 5 bases, with 10 bases between them. The CDR3 nucleotides are TGCGCCAGCAGCCTACAGGGCCACGAGCAGTACTTC. This translates into CASSLQGHEQYF. Filled out from reference TRBV5-1 and TRBJ2-7, the complete variable domain reads KAGVTQTPRYLIKTRGQQVTLSCSPISGHRSVSWYQQTPGQGLQFLFEYFSETQRNKGNFPGRFSGRQFSNSRSEMNVSTLELGDSALYLCASSLQGHEQYFGPGTRLTVT.

The gene calls are TRBV11-2 and TRBJ1-1; TRBD1 agrees at 9 bases. The germline CDR1 and CDR2 sequences are SGHAT and FQNNGV. The CDR3 runs to 14 residues. V shed 7 bases, J shed 4 bases, and the junction held 7 bases outside the gene matches. CDR3: CASNHRDRVTEAFF. The CDR3 nucleotides read TGTGCCAGCAACCACCGGGACAGGGTCACTGAAGCTTTCTTT. The entire variable domain, with the rest obtained from reference TRBV11-2 and TRBJ1-1, is as follows: EAGVAQSPRYKIIEKRQSVAFWCNPISGHATLYWYQQILGQGPKLLIQFQNNGVVDDSQLPKDRFSAERLKGVDSTLKIQPAKLEDSAVYLCASNHRDRVTEAFFGQGTRLTVV.

The chain couples TRBV6-5 to TRBJ2-3, with a weak D call TRBD2 (5 bases). V lost 2 bases, J lost 5 bases, and 8 bases lay in between. In germline, CDR1 is MNHEY, CDR2 SVGAGI. The CDR3 covers 13 residues. The CDR3 region is CASSYQLEDTQYF. The DNA for the CDR3 is TGTGCCAGCAGTTACCAACTAGAAGATACGCAGTATTTT.

The chain joins TRBV2 to TRBJ1-2; D is unclear. V lost 3 bases and J lost 4, with 15 bases in between. This CDR3 comprises 15 residues. The germline V gene encodes CDR1 SNHLY and CDR2 FYNNEI. Written as DNA, the CDR3 is TGTGCCAGCAGTGATGACCGGATCTTTGGCTATGGCTACACCTTC. It translates to CASSDDRIFGYGYTF.

The rearrangement links TRBV11-3 to TRBJ2-2; D gene uncertain. The CDR3 sequence is 13 residues long. Germline V lookup: CDR1 SGHNT, CDR2 YENEEA. V was trimmed by 5 bases and J by 0 bases, leaving 4 bases between them. The DNA for the CDR3 is TGTGCCAGCAGCCTCGCGAACACCGGGGAGCTGTTTTTT. Its translation is CASSLANTGELFF. Looking up the rest from reference TRBV11-3 and TRBJ2-2 gives the full variable domain: EAGVVQSPRYKIIEKKQPVAFWCNPISGHNTLYWYLQNLGQGPELLIRYENEEAVDDSQLPKDRFSAERLKGVDSTLKIQPAELGDSAVYLCASSLANTGELFFGEGSRLTVL.

This clone was seen a handful of times. The chain has TRBV2 and TRBJ2-7; D uncertain. Looked up from germline, CDR1 is SNHLY and CDR2 is FYNNEI. This CDR3 is 13 amino acids long. The CDR3 bases are TGTGCAACCACTGGATCCCTCTCCTACGAGCAGTACTTC. Its protein product is CATTGSLSYEQYF.

Worth noting for this clone: One end of the junction fails to match germline, which may point to a read error. Other DNA sequences in this sample translate to the same CDR3. For the CDR3, the DNA is TGTGCCAGCAGTGAAATGGTCTACGAGCAGTATTTC. Amino acid sequence: CASSEMVYEQYF. This sequence joins TRBV2 and TRBJ2-7; D remains ambiguous. Germline V gene data show CDR1 as SNHLY and CDR2 as FYNNEI. The CDR3 runs 12 residues.

V and J are TRBV21-1 and TRBJ2-7; the table gives TRBD1 as D, unverified against the DNA. TRBV21-1 is a known pseudogene. This CDR3 comprises 16 residues. The chain's CDR3 is CASSNHRGASSYEQYF. The CDR3, as DNA: TGTGCCAGCAGCAACCACAGGGGCGCGAGCTCCTACGAGCAGTACTTC.

This chain joins TRBV7-8 and TRBJ1-5; TRBD1 might be the D (5 bases). Looked up from germline, CDR1 is SGHVS and CDR2 is FQNEAQ. Trimming pared 2 bases from V and 2 bases from J, leaving 7 bases between. The CDR3 loop spans 14 amino acids. The CDR3: CASSLLGGNQPQHF. The CDR3 DNA reads TGTGCCAGCAGCTTATTAGGGGGCAATCAGCCCCAGCATTTT.

This clone was observed a few times. The chain uses TRBV28 and TRBJ2-5; 7 bases are a match to TRBD1. Germline CDR1 reads MDHEN; CDR2 reads SYDVKM. This CDR3 has 13 amino acids. V gave up 6 bases and J gave up 6 bases; unmatched junction bases: 7. CDR3 coding DNA: TGTGCCAGCAGCCCTACAGGGGTAAAGACCCAGTACTTC. Encoded protein: CASSPTGVKTQYF.

This clone has just a few counts. V and J are TRBV11-2 and TRBJ1-3, with D unresolved. The CDR3 extends over 14 amino acids. Germline lookup yields CDR1 SGHAT and CDR2 FQNNGV. V lost 0 bases and J 3 bases, leaving 6 bases between the germline ends. The CDR3 region is CASSLERVGNTIYF. CDR3 DNA: TGTGCCAGCAGCTTAGAAAGGGTTGGAAACACCATATATTTT.

This clone was found once. V and J are TRBV7-8 and TRBJ2-3; D is possibly TRBD1 or TRBD2 (6 bases each). Per the germline V gene, CDR1 is SGHVS and CDR2 is FQNEAQ. Trimming pared 2 bases from V and 11 bases from J, leaving 14 bases between. The CDR3 runs 13 residues. The CDR3 spells CASSLRGPRRQYF. Here the CDR3 DNA reads TGTGCCAGCAGCTTACGGGGGCCACGGCGGCAGTATTTT.

V gene TRBV10-1 combines with J gene TRBJ2-3; D is possibly TRBD2 (6 bases). Germline V CDR1 and CDR2: WNHNN, SYGVQD (reference sequence). With 5 bases removed from V and 1 base from J, the gap between germline ends came to 13 bases. This CDR3 has 15 residues. CDR3 DNA: TGCGCCAGCAGTCCCGGAGGGTCTCGCACAGATACGCAGTATTTT. It yields the protein CASSPGGSRTDTQYF.

The V gene is TRBV7-6, the J gene TRBJ2-1; weak D call: TRBD1 (7 bases). The CDR3 spans 14 residues. CDR1 and CDR2 (germline): SGHVS, FNYEAQ. V lost 4 bases and J lost 7, with 14 bases in between. For the CDR3, the DNA is TGTGCCAGCAGCTCCGGGGGACAGCTAAATGAGCAGTTCTTC. Translation: CASSSGGQLNEQFF.

The rearrangement uses TRBV7-9 and TRBJ2-7; 9 bases map to TRBD2. CDR1 is SEHNR, CDR2 FQNEAQ, per germline (reference sequence). V was pared by 4 bases and J by 3 bases, with 7 bases of the junction left unmatched. CDR3 length: 15 residues. The CDR3 nucleotides read TGTGCCAGCAGCTCCATTCGGCGGGAGGGCTACGAGCAGTACTTC. As protein: CASSSIRREGYEQYF.

This chain links TRBV18 with TRBJ2-7; 7 nucleotides agree with TRBD1. Germline CDR1 is KGHSH and CDR2 is LQKENI. V dropped 3 bases and J dropped 0; count of bases not matched to a gene: 5. The CDR3 is 15 residues long. DNA for the CDR3: TGTGCCAGCTCACCCTGGGACAGCCTCTCCTACGAGCAGTACTTC. This codes for CASSPWDSLSYEQYF.

As DNA, the CDR3 is TGTGCCAGCAGTTTTTCAGAGGGGACAGGGAACAATCAGCCCCAGCATTTT. Its translation is CASSFSEGTGNNQPQHF. V usage is TRBV28 and J usage is TRBJ1-5; 9 bases line up with TRBD1. With V trimmed by 3 bases and J by 3 bases, 9 bases remained unmatched. Per the germline V gene, CDR1 is MDHEN and CDR2 is SYDVKM. This CDR3 comprises 17 residues.

This clone was seen a few times. The V and J genes are TRBV9 and TRBJ2-3; the D is unclear. The CDR3 loop spans 13 amino acids. The germline CDR1 and CDR2 sequences are SGDLS and YYNGEE. V shed 0 bases and J shed 0 bases, with 2 bases lying between them. This CDR3 reads CASSVASTDTQYF. The CDR3 DNA sequence: TGTGCCAGCAGCGTAGCCAGCACAGATACGCAGTATTTT.

The genes are TRBV30 and TRBJ1-5; 11 bases map to TRBD1. Germline CDR1 GTSNPN, CDR2 SVGIG (reference sequence). V shed 2 bases and J 7 bases; nucleotides not matched to a gene: 7. The CDR3 covers 15 residues. The DNA for the CDR3 is TGTGCCTGGAGTATAGGACAGGGGGCAGGGCAGCCCCAGCATTTT. Amino acid sequence: CAWSIGQGAGQPQHF.

The genes are TRBV5-6 and TRBJ2-7; 7 bases match TRBD1. This CDR3 region has 14 residues. Germline V lookup: CDR1 SGHDT, CDR2 YYEEEE. The ends lost 4 bases at V and 2 bases at J; junction bases unmatched: 6. The CDR3 DNA reads TGTGCCAGCAGCGTGGGGACAGCTACCTACGAGCAGTACTTC. This codes for CASSVGTATYEQYF.

The J gene is TRBJ1-1, the V gene TRBV6-1, with a tentative D call TRBD1 (5 bases). Germline V lookup: CDR1 MNHNS, CDR2 SASEGT. Trimming left V 4 bases short and J 6 bases short, with 15 bases between. CDR3 length: 14 residues. The CDR3 loop reads CASSAEQGISEAFF. The CDR3, as DNA: TGTGCCAGCAGTGCTGAGCAGGGTATATCTGAAGCTTTCTTT.